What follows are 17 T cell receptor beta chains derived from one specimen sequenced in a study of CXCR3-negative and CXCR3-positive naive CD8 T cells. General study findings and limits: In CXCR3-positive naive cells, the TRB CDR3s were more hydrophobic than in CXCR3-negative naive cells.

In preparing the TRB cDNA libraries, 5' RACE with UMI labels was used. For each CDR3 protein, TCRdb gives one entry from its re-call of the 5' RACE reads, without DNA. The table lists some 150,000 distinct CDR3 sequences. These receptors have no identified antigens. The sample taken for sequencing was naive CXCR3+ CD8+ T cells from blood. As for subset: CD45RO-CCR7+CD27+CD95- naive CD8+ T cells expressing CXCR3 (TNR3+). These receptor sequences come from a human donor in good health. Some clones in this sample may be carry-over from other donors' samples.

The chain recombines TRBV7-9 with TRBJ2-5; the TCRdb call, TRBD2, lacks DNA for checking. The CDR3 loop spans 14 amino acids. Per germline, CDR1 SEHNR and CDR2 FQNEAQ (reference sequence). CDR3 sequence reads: CASTPREAQETQYF.

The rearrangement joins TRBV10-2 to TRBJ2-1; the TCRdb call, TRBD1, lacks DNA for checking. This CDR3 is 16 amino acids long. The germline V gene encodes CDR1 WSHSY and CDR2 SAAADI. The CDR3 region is CASSGRGRGPAHEQFF.

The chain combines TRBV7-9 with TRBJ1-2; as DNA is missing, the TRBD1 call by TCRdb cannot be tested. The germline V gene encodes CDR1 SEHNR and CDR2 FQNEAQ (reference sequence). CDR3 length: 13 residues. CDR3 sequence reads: CASRPAPKEDYTF.

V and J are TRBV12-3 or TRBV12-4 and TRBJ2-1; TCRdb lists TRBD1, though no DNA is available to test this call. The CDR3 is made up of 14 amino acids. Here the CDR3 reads CASNTPGGHNEQFF.

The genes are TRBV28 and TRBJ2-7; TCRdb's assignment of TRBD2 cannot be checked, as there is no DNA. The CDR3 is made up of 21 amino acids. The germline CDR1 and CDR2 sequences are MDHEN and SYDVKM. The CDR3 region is CASSFSWEGIAGTAVSYEQYF.

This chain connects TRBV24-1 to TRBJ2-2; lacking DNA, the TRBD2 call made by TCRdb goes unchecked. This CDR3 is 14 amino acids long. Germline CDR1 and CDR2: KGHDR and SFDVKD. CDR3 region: CATSDSLAPWELFF.

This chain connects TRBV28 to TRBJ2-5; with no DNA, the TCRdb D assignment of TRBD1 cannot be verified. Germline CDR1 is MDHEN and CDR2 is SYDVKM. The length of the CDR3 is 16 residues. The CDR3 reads CASSNRPRSPVETQYF.

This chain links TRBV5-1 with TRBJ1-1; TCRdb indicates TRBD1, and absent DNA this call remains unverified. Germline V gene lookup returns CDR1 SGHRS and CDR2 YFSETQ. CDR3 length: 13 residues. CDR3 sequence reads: CASSLEGGIEAFF.

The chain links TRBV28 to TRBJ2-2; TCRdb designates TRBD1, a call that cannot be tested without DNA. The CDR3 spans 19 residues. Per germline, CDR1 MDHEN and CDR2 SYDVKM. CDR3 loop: CASSLFGGAASGYTGELFF.

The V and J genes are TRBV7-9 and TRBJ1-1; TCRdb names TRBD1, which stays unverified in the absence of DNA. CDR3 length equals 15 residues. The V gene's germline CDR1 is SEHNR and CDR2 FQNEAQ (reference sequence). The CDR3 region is CASSPPRDRDIEAFF. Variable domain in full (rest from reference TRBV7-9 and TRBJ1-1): DTGVSQNPRHKITKRGQNVTFRCDPISEHNRLYWYRQTLGQGPEFLTYFQNEAQLEKSRLLSDRFSAERPKGSFSTLEIQRTEQGDSAMYLCASSPPRDRDIEAFFGQGTRLTVV.

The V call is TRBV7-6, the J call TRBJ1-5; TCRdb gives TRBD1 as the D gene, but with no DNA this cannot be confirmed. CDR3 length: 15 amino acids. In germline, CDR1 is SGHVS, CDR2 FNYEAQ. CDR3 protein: CASSLGTGGGQPQHF.

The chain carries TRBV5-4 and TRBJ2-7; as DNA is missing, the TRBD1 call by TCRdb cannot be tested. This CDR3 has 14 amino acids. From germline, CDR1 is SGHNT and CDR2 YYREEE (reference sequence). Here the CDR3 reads CASSPDRGVDEQYF.

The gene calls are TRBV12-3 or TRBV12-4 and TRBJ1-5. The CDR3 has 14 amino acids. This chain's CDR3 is CASSPQVFNQPQHF.

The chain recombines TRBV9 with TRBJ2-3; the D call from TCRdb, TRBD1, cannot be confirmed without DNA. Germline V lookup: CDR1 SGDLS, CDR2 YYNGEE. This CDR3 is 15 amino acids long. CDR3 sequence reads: CASSGDRTSTDTQYF.

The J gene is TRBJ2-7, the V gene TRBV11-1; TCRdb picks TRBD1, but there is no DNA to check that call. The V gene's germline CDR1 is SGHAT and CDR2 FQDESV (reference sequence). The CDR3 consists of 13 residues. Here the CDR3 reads CASSEGAYYEQYF.

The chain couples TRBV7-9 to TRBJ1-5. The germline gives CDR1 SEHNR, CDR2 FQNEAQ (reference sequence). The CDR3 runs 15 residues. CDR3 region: CASSGTAMSDQPQHF.

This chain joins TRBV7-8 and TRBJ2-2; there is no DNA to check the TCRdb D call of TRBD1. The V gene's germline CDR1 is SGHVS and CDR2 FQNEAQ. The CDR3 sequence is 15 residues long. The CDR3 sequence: CASSPGTGFTGELFF.